This is a list of T cell receptor beta chains from one sample in a study of blood T cell repertoires in COVID-19. The protocol was immunoSEQ multiplex PCR, while the TCRdb copy is restricted to in-frame clones and leaves out a portion. This sample carries fewer than 130,000 clones, 76% of them seen once, and the ten largest clones take over 3.5%. Sequenced: peripheral blood. The source is a woman older than 75 with acute or convalescent COVID-19. Both conserved end residues are part of each CDR3. D genes are given only for firm matches. Size is stated for part of the rows, as once, few or many counts, or as a class when the clone is expanded.

few,TRBD2,TRBJ2-2,TRBV5-4,CASRHAGTSGTGELFF,TGTGCCAGCAGACATGCCGGGACTAGCGGGACCGGGGAGCTGTTTTTT
NA,TRBD2,TRBJ2-3,TRBV29-1,CSVGTSGAQGAQYF,TGCAGCGTCGGGACTAGCGGGGCCCAAGGAGCGCAGTATTTT
NA,TRBD1,TRBJ1-4,TRBV5-1,CASSLGQGASSEKLFF,TGCGCCAGCAGCTTGGGACAGGGGGCGAGCTCTGAAAAACTGTTTTTT
NA,NA,TRBJ2-5,TRBV11-3,CASSPGLHRRGETQYF,TGTGCCAGCAGCCCTGGCCTTCATCGACGCGGGGAGACCCAGTACTTC
NA,NA,TRBJ1-1,TRBV19,CASSAGMNTEAFF,TGTGCCAGTAGTGCAGGGATGAACACTGAAGCTTTCTTT
NA,TRBD1,TRBJ2-7,TRBV5-1,CASSSGQTLLEQYF,TGCGCCAGCAGCTCGGGACAGACCCTTTTGGAGCAGTACTTC
once,NA,TRBJ2-5,TRBV3-1/TRBV3-2,CASSPLTGRGRQETQYF,TGTGCCAGCAGCCCACTGACAGGAAGAGGGAGACAAGAGACCCAGTACTTC
NA,NA,TRBJ1-5,TRBV23-1,CASSQPDRRNQPQHF,TGCGCCAGCAGTCAACCCGACAGAAGAAATCAGCCCCAGCATTTT
NA,NA,TRBJ2-3,TRBV27,CASRPRGASSTDTQYF,TGTGCCAGCAGACCCCGGGGGGCATCTAGCACAGATACGCAGTATTTT
NA,TRBD2,TRBJ2-7,TRBV7-2,CASSLGRKTSGGSEQYF,TGTGCCAGCAGCTTAGGGAGGAAGACTAGCGGGGGGTCAGAGCAGTACTTC
few,TRBD1,TRBJ1-2,TRBV9,CASSVAAAGGNYGYTF,TGTGCCAGCAGCGTAGCTGCGGCAGGGGGCAACTATGGCTACACCTTC
NA,TRBD1,TRBJ1-5,TRBV19,CASSTRQGDQPQHF,TGTGCCAGTAGTACCCGACAGGGGGATCAGCCCCAGCATTTT
NA,NA,TRBJ2-3,TRBV5-4,CASSPGGFTDTQYF,TGTGCCAGCAGCCCCGGGGGATTCACAGATACGCAGTATTTT
NA,TRBD2,TRBJ2-7,TRBV6-2/TRBV6-3,CASSYKTLAVHSYEQYF,TGTGCCAGCAGTTACAAAACCCTAGCGGTTCACTCCTACGAGCAGTACTTC
medium-sized,NA,TRBJ2-5,TRBV9,CASSVTGWEETQYF,TGTGCCAGCAGCGTAACAGGATGGGAAGAGACCCAGTACTTC
NA,NA,TRBJ2-3,TRBV12-5,CASGVPEADTQYF,TGTGCTAGTGGCGTACCCGAGGCAGATACGCAGTATTTT
NA,NA,TRBJ1-5,TRBV4-2,CASSPTGHSNQPQHF,TGTGCCAGCAGCCCTACAGGGCATAGCAATCAGCCCCAGCATTTT
NA,TRBD1,TRBJ2-7,TRBV29-1,CSAYFFSGQGAPRGSYEQYF,TGCAGCGCCTACTTCTTTTCCGGACAGGGGGCCCCGAGAGGTTCCTACGAGCAGTACTTC
once,TRBD1,TRBJ1-5,TRBV6-5,CASRKTGVGNQPQHF,TGTGCCAGCAGAAAGACAGGGGTCGGCAATCAGCCCCAGCATTTT
NA,NA,TRBJ1-1,TRBV19,CASSIGQAINTEAFF,TGTGCCAGTAGTATAGGACAGGCCATTAACACTGAAGCTTTCTTT
NA,NA,TRBJ1-2,TRBV21-1,CASSEGDRWKDGYTF,TGTGCCAGCAGCGAAGGGGACAGATGGAAGGATGGCTACACCTTC
NA,TRBD1,TRBJ2-7,TRBV3-1/TRBV3-2,CASSQGTGSDYEQYF,TGTGCCAGCAGCCAAGGGACAGGGAGTGACTACGAGCAGTACTTC